Listed below are T cell receptor beta chains from one sample, sequenced in a study of CD8+ T cells in alopecia areata. Libraries were prepared by immunoSEQ multiplex PCR; TCRdb keeps only in-frame clonotypes and omits some of them. Among 150,000 or so clones listed, roughly 60% were seen once. The source material was CD4+ T cells sorted from blood, sampled at approximately week 60, from a patient treated with tofacitinib. These receptors all stem from a human donor with alopecia areata. Both conserved end residues are part of each CDR3. Fields, in order: V gene, clone size, CDR3 length, D gene, J gene, CDR3 protein, CDR3 DNA. The D gene is left open where the match is weak. The size of a clone is reported for some rows only, either as once, few or many, or as a class for expanded clones.

>TRBV14|few|14|NA|TRBJ1-6
CASSLGGGVSPLHF
TGTGCCAGCAGCCTCGGGGGCGGGGTTTCACCCCTCCACTTT
>TRBV30|NA|17|NA|TRBJ2-6
CAWSVRNRISGANVLTF
TGTGCCTGGAGTGTTAGGAACCGAATTTCAGGGGCCAACGTCCTGACTTTC
>TRBV15|NA|13|TRBD1|TRBJ2-7
CATSNQGAHEQYF
TGTGCCACCAGCAACCAGGGGGCCCACGAGCAGTACTTC
>TRBV12-5|NA|12|NA|TRBJ2-3
CASEGPTDTQYF
TGTGCTAGTGAGGGACCTACAGATACGCAGTATTTT
>TRBV19|NA|16|TRBD2|TRBJ2-1
CASSNPGSGGYNEQFF
TGTGCCAGTAGTAACCCGGGGAGCGGGGGGTACAATGAGCAGTTCTTC
>TRBV11-1|NA|13|NA|TRBJ1-2
CASSPGRVEGYTF
TGTGCCAGCAGCCCCGGAAGGGTTGAGGGCTACACCTTC
>TRBV5-1|NA|14|NA|TRBJ2-3
CASSLGVQSDTQYF
TGCGCCAGCAGCTTGGGGGTCCAATCAGATACGCAGTATTTT
>TRBV9|NA|14|NA|TRBJ2-7
CASSEDHLGYEQYF
TGTGCCAGCAGCGAAGACCACTTAGGATACGAGCAGTACTTC
>TRBV5-1|few|12|NA|TRBJ2-7
CASSLEGDEQYF
TGCGCCAGCAGCTTGGAGGGGGACGAGCAGTACTTC
>TRBV7-2|few|13|NA|TRBJ2-7
CASSLIPFGEQYF
TGTGCCAGCAGCTTAATCCCTTTCGGCGAGCAGTACTTC
>TRBV6-1|NA|11|NA|TRBJ2-3
CASSLTDTQYF
TGTGCCAGCAGTCTAACAGATACGCAGTATTTT